The clone carrying this T cell receptor (beta chain) was detected only once. No antigen is known for it. The sample holds other DNA sequences that translate to the same CDR3. Healthy adults negative for HIV, lacking recent acute infections or vaccinations, served as donors. The data were taken from a study of shared clonotypes between healthy human individuals. Per the study methods: Because ImmunoSEQ provided only junction sequences with no quality scores, the filtering differed. The repertoire was sequenced with immunoSEQ multiplex PCR; TCRdb's copy has only in-frame clones and lacks some. The V and J calls and clone size are taken from that table; D and trimming were inferred from the DNA. The sample holds more than 2,000,000 clones, about 92% seen once. Findings and limits, study-wide: The authors sampled blood alone, and tissue repertoires likely differ. Non-shared clonotypes displayed generation probabilities falling below those of clonotypes present in all four donors.

Between the trimmed V and J ends, which lost 3 bases and 1 base, there was a span of 7 bases. Germline loops: CDR1 SGHTA, CDR2 FQGNSA. The CDR3 totals 13 residues. This rearrangement joins TRBV7-2 to TRBJ2-7; D perhaps matches TRBD1 (6 bases). The specimen sequenced was naive CD4+ T cells sorted from blood. Subset in this sample: CD45RA+ positively selected. This sequence originates from a man between 18 and 29 years old in good health. This chain's CDR3 is CASSFQGSYEQYF. The CDR3 DNA reads TGTGCCAGCAGCTTTCAGGGGTCCTACGAGCAGTACTTC.